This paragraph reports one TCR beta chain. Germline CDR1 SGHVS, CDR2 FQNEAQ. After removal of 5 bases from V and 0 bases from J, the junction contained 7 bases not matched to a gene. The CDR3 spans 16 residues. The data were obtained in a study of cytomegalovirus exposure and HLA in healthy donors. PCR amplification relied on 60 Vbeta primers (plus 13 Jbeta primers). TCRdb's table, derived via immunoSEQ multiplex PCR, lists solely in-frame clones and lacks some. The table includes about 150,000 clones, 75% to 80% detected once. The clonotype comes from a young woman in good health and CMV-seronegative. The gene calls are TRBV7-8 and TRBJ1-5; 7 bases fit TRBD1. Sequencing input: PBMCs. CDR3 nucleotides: TGTGCCAGCAGCCACGATGGGGACAGTAGCAATCAGCCCCAGCATTTT. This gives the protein CASSHDGDSSNQPQHF.